The 15 T cell receptor beta chains below all came from one sample that was sequenced in a study of blood T cell repertoires in COVID-19. Assay used: immunoSEQ multiplex PCR; TCRdb lists only in-frame clones, some missing. Of tens of thousands of clones listed, about 80% were seen once; the top ten hold roughly 3%. The sample was peripheral blood. Source of these receptors: a man aged 55 to 70 with acute or convalescent COVID-19.

The CDR3 loop is CASSETGLNEKLFF. The CDR3 DNA sequence: TGTGCCAGCAGCGAGACAGGGCTCAATGAAAAACTGTTTTTT. This chain joins TRBV11-1 and TRBJ1-4, with 7 bases fitting TRBD1. Per the germline V gene, CDR1 is SGHAT and CDR2 is FQDESV (reference sequence). V dropped 5 bases and J dropped 5; count of bases not matched to a gene: 5. The CDR3 consists of 14 residues.

The chain has TRBV9 and TRBJ1-2; D remains ambiguous. Germline V CDR1 and CDR2: SGDLS, YYNGEE. The CDR3 consists of 14 residues. Trimming took off 3 bases at V and 8 bases at J, with 17 bases between the two ends. CDR3 in DNA: TGTGCCAGCAGCGAGGCGGAGGGTGTGAAAGGCTACACCTTC. Amino acid sequence: CASSEAEGVKGYTF.

The chain links TRBV3-1 (or the pseudogene TRBV3-2) to TRBJ2-1; 10 bases line up with TRBD2. The CDR3 is 15 amino acids. Germline CDR1 LGHDT, CDR2 YNNKEL (reference sequence). The V and J ends lost 5 bases and 2 bases, in that order; junction bases with no gene match: 3. The CDR3 sequence: CASSEGLAAYNEQFF. Here the CDR3 DNA reads TGTGCCAGCAGCGAAGGACTAGCGGCCTACAATGAGCAGTTCTTC.

The chain joins TRBV20-1 to TRBJ1-2, with unresolved D. CDR1 and CDR2 (germline): DFQATT, SNEGSKA (reference sequence). CDR3 size: 14 residues. Trimming stripped 5 bases from V and 3 bases from J, with 16 bases between. The CDR3 DNA reads as TGCAGTGCTCGTGACAACCCCTATGACTATGGCTACACCTTC. It is translated as CSARDNPYDYGYTF.

The V and J genes are TRBV7-9 and TRBJ2-1; 7 nucleotides align to TRBD2. Germline CDR1 SEHNR, CDR2 FQNEAQ (reference sequence). V shed 1 base, J shed 5 bases, and the junction held 11 bases outside the gene matches. There are 17 residues in the CDR3. CDR3 bases: TGTGCCAGCAGCTTAGGGGTTTCCGGGGGGACGGACAATGAGCAGTTCTTC. Its translation is CASSLGVSGGTDNEQFF. Looking up the rest from reference TRBV7-9 and TRBJ2-1 gives the full variable domain: DTGVSQNPRHKITKRGQNVTFRCDPISEHNRLYWYRQTLGQGPEFLTYFQNEAQLEKSRLLSDRFSAERPKGSFSTLEIQRTEQGDSAMYLCASSLGVSGGTDNEQFFGPGTRLTVL.

V and J are TRBV12-3 or TRBV12-4 and TRBJ2-1; no clear D gene. Trimming left V 2 bases short and J 6 bases short, with 5 bases between. This CDR3 is 12 amino acids long. The CDR3 loop is CASSLNFNEQFF. The CDR3 DNA is TGTGCCAGCAGTTTAAACTTCAATGAGCAGTTCTTC.

CDR3 residues: CASSLTSGVYNEQFF. The CDR3 region has the DNA TGTGCCAGCAGTCTAACTAGCGGGGTATACAATGAGCAGTTCTTC. The chain carries TRBV2 and TRBJ2-1, with 10 bases lining up with TRBD2. The CDR3 spans 15 residues. Trimming removed 5 bases from V and 4 bases from J; junction bases left unmatched: 5. From germline, CDR1 is SNHLY and CDR2 FYNNEI.

This clone was counted a single time. J is TRBJ1-2 and V is TRBV5-1; 7 bases are a match to TRBD1. The CDR3 totals 16 residues. The trim removed 2 bases at V and 0 bases at J, leaving 7 bases unmatched. In germline, CDR1 is SGHRS, CDR2 YFSETQ. Written as DNA, the CDR3 is TGCGCCAGCAGCTTCGAGTGGGACAGCACTAACTATGGCTACACCTTC. This codes for CASSFEWDSTNYGYTF.

The rearrangement links TRBV29-1 to TRBJ1-2, with 9 bases identical to TRBD1. Trimming removed 7 bases from V and 0 bases from J; junction bases left unmatched: 9. The germline V gene encodes CDR1 SQVTM and CDR2 ANQGSEA. The CDR3 sequence is 15 residues long. The CDR3 DNA reads TGCAGCGGAGGGGACAGGGACCTTACTAACTATGGCTACACCTTC. This sequence encodes CSGGDRDLTNYGYTF.

The chain is built from TRBV19 and TRBJ2-3, with 9 bases identical to TRBD1. CDR3 size: 16 residues. The ends lost 5 bases at V and 4 bases at J; junction bases unmatched: 10. Germline V gene sequence: CDR1 LNHDA, CDR2 SQIVND (reference sequence). This chain's CDR3 is CASSRRMGQGADTQYF. DNA of the CDR3: TGTGCCAGTAGTCGTAGAATGGGACAGGGAGCAGATACGCAGTATTTT.

This chain uses TRBV6-5 with TRBJ1-5; D gene uncertain. CDR1 MNHEY and CDR2 SVGAGI come from the germline V gene. The CDR3 totals 15 residues. V was shortened by 0 bases and J by 3 bases, with 9 bases between the two germline ends. CDR3 protein: CASSYSGGDNQPQHF. The CDR3 DNA follows: TGTGCCAGCAGTTACTCGGGCGGGGACAATCAGCCCCAGCATTTT.

The CDR3, as DNA: TGTGCCAGCAGCGTCAGGTCAAACACCGGGGAGCTGTTTTTT. Residues: CASSVRSNTGELFF. The chain uses TRBV7-9 and TRBJ2-2; D ambiguous. CDR1 and CDR2 (germline): SEHNR, FQNEAQ (reference sequence). The V end was cut by 5 bases, the J end by 2 bases, with 9 bases between. This CDR3 is 14 amino acids long.

The J gene is TRBJ2-3, the V gene TRBV7-2; weak D call: TRBD2 (6 bases). The CDR3 length is 15 residues. The germline V gene has CDR1 SGHTA and CDR2 FQGNSA. V lost 2 bases and J lost 2, with 11 bases in between. CDR3: CASSLRAGTTDTQYF. In DNA, the CDR3 is TGTGCCAGCAGCTTAAGGGCGGGGACCACAGATACGCAGTATTTT.

J is TRBJ2-6 and V is TRBV19; TRBD1 is a possible D gene (5 bases). V was pared by 5 bases and J by 3 bases, with 11 bases between. The CDR3 has 15 amino acids. CDR1 is LNHDA and CDR2 is SQIVND in the germline V gene (reference sequence). In DNA form, the CDR3 reads TGTGCCAGTAGTTCCAGGGTCGGTGGGGCCAACGTCCTGACTTTC. This sequence encodes CASSSRVGGANVLTF.

This chain joins TRBV4-1 and TRBJ1-2, with TRBD1 identical over 8 bases. Germline lookup yields CDR1 MGHRA and CDR2 YSYEKL. After removal of 8 bases from V and 5 bases from J, the junction contained 10 bases not matched to a gene. CDR3 size: 14 residues. The DNA for the CDR3 is TGCGCCAGCGGCTACCCGGACAGGGATTATGGCTACACCTTC. Protein sequence: CASGYPDRDYGYTF.